A selection of T cell receptor beta chains follows, all from one sample in a study of cytomegalovirus exposure and HLA in healthy donors. Clones were read by immunoSEQ multiplex PCR, and TCRdb kept only the in-frame ones, dropping some. The sample includes 52,000 or so clones, over 60% of them seen just once. Sequenced: PBMCs. Receptor source: a woman between 35 and 50 years old in good health and CMV-seropositive. CDR3s include the opening cysteine and the closing phenylalanine or tryptophan. The D gene is left open where the match is weak. Rows may omit the clone size; those that give it use once, few, many or a size class.

j_gene: TRBJ2-7; d_gene: .; abundance: .; v_gene: TRBV9; CDR3aa: CASSAGLQGAYEQYF; CDR3nt: TGTGCCAGCAGCGCGGGACTCCAAGGGGCCTACGAGCAGTACTTC
j_gene: TRBJ2-2; d_gene: TRBD2; abundance: .; v_gene: TRBV7-2; CDR3aa: CASSLSGGAWTGELFF; CDR3nt: TGTGCCAGCAGCTTAAGCGGGGGGGCATGGACCGGGGAGCTGTTTTTT
j_gene: TRBJ1-4; d_gene: TRBD1; abundance: .; v_gene: TRBV7-9; CDR3aa: CASSPYTGGRLSLFF; CDR3nt: TGTGCCAGCAGCCCCTACACAGGGGGCCGGTTGAGTCTGTTTTTT
j_gene: TRBJ2-1; d_gene: .; abundance: .; v_gene: TRBV4-1; CDR3aa: CASSQDSSYRYNEQFF; CDR3nt: TGCGCCAGCAGCCAAGATTCTAGCTATCGCTACAATGAGCAGTTCTTC
j_gene: TRBJ2-3; d_gene: .; abundance: .; v_gene: TRBV5-4; CDR3aa: CASSNRGDRDTQYF; CDR3nt: TGTGCCAGCAGTAACCGCGGGGACCGAGATACGCAGTATTTT
j_gene: TRBJ1-6; d_gene: .; abundance: .; v_gene: TRBV30; CDR3aa: CAWTEEGSYNSPLHF; CDR3nt: TGTGCCTGGACGGAAGAGGGATCCTATAATTCACCCCTCCACTTT
j_gene: TRBJ1-6; d_gene: .; abundance: .; v_gene: TRBV7-2; CDR3aa: CASSFGALGGSPLHF; CDR3nt: TGTGCCAGCAGTTTCGGGGCCTTGGGAGGCTCACCCCTCCACTTT
j_gene: TRBJ2-3; d_gene: .; abundance: .; v_gene: TRBV6-1; CDR3aa: CASSPRQYADTQYF; CDR3nt: TGTGCCAGCAGCCCCAGACAGTACGCAGATACGCAGTATTTT
j_gene: TRBJ2-5; d_gene: .; abundance: .; v_gene: TRBV5-1; CDR3aa: CASSLGTARETQYF; CDR3nt: TGCGCCAGCAGCTTGGGGACAGCCCGGGAGACCCAGTACTTC
j_gene: TRBJ2-7; d_gene: TRBD1; abundance: .; v_gene: TRBV7-6; CDR3aa: CASSLGDRGREQYF; CDR3nt: TGTGCCAGCAGCTTAGGGGACAGGGGGCGCGAGCAGTACTTC
j_gene: TRBJ1-6; d_gene: .; abundance: .; v_gene: TRBV6-5; CDR3aa: CASSSRGIEYNSPLHF; CDR3nt: TGTGCCAGCAGTTCCAGGGGAATCGAGTATAATTCACCCCTCCACTTT
j_gene: TRBJ1-2; d_gene: .; abundance: few; v_gene: TRBV2; CDR3aa: CASRMANYGYTF; CDR3nt: TGTGCCAGCAGGATGGCCAACTATGGCTACACCTTC
j_gene: TRBJ1-5; d_gene: .; abundance: .; v_gene: TRBV19; CDR3aa: CASTGNSNQPQHF; CDR3nt: TGTGCCAGTACGGGAAATAGCAATCAGCCCCAGCATTTT
j_gene: TRBJ1-6; d_gene: .; abundance: once; v_gene: TRBV5-4; CDR3aa: CASSGSMGAGSNSPLHF; CDR3nt: TGTGCCAGCAGCGGATCAATGGGTGCGGGGTCTAATTCACCCCTCCACTTT
j_gene: TRBJ2-5; d_gene: TRBD1; abundance: .; v_gene: TRBV15; CDR3aa: CATSEPGQEETQYF; CDR3nt: TGTGCCACCAGCGAACCGGGACAGGAAGAGACCCAGTACTTC
j_gene: TRBJ2-3; d_gene: TRBD1; abundance: .; v_gene: TRBV6-1; CDR3aa: CASGVGTGFSDTQYF; CDR3nt: TGTGCCAGCGGGGTCGGGACAGGGTTTTCAGATACGCAGTATTTT
j_gene: TRBJ2-3; d_gene: .; abundance: .; v_gene: TRBV28; CDR3aa: CASSLNLGLYTDTQYF; CDR3nt: TGTGCCAGCAGTTTAAATTTGGGACTGTACACAGATACGCAGTATTTT
j_gene: TRBJ1-2; d_gene: .; abundance: .; v_gene: TRBV2; CDR3aa: CASSEGPGVGSYGYTF; CDR3nt: TGTGCCAGCAGTGAAGGCCCCGGGGTTGGGAGCTATGGCTACACCTTC
j_gene: TRBJ2-3; d_gene: TRBD2; abundance: .; v_gene: TRBV10-3; CDR3aa: CAITTSGGPTDTQYF; CDR3nt: TGTGCCATCACTACTAGCGGGGGGCCCACAGATACGCAGTATTTT
j_gene: TRBJ1-5; d_gene: .; abundance: .; v_gene: TRBV7-8; CDR3aa: CASSLAAGNQPQHF; CDR3nt: TGTGCCAGCAGCTTAGCGGCAGGGAATCAGCCCCAGCATTTT
j_gene: TRBJ2-1; d_gene: TRBD2; abundance: .; v_gene: TRBV7-2; CDR3aa: CASSPGTSGGWGEQFF; CDR3nt: TGTGCCAGCAGCCCAGGGACTAGCGGGGGCTGGGGTGAGCAGTTCTTC
j_gene: TRBJ1-5; d_gene: .; abundance: once; v_gene: TRBV6-6; CDR3aa: CASSPRETLGAQHF; CDR3nt: TGTGCCAGCAGTCCCAGAGAGACCCTAGGGGCCCAGCATTTT
j_gene: TRBJ2-1; d_gene: .; abundance: .; v_gene: TRBV2; CDR3aa: CASRGTSSYNEQFF; CDR3nt: TGTGCCAGCAGGGGAACTAGCTCCTACAATGAGCAGTTCTTC
j_gene: TRBJ2-3; d_gene: .; abundance: .; v_gene: TRBV6-1; CDR3aa: CASIGQVRDTQYF; CDR3nt: TGTGCCAGCATTGGTCAGGTGCGAGATACGCAGTATTTT
j_gene: TRBJ1-1; d_gene: .; abundance: .; v_gene: TRBV7-3; CDR3aa: CASSSKPNTEAFF; CDR3nt: TGTGCCAGCAGCTCGAAGCCGAACACTGAAGCTTTCTTT
j_gene: TRBJ1-6; d_gene: .; abundance: .; v_gene: TRBV19; CDR3aa: CASRGLDNSPLHF; CDR3nt: TGTGCCAGTAGGGGACTGGATAATTCACCCCTCCACTTT
j_gene: TRBJ2-7; d_gene: .; abundance: .; v_gene: TRBV27; CDR3aa: CASSLQGGYEQYF; CDR3nt: TGTGCCAGCAGTTTACAAGGGGGCTACGAGCAGTACTTC
j_gene: TRBJ1-4; d_gene: .; abundance: few; v_gene: TRBV18; CDR3aa: CASSPGQGGGEKLFF; CDR3nt: TGTGCCAGCTCACCTGGCCAGGGAGGAGGAGAAAAACTGTTTTTT
j_gene: TRBJ2-1; d_gene: TRBD1; abundance: .; v_gene: TRBV5-1; CDR3aa: CASSLNRGPIDEQFF; CDR3nt: TGCGCCAGCAGCCTAAACAGGGGGCCTATCGATGAGCAGTTCTTC
j_gene: TRBJ1-4; d_gene: TRBD1; abundance: .; v_gene: TRBV6-4; CDR3aa: CASSDFPRGPGEKLFF; CDR3nt: TGTGCCAGCAGTGACTTCCCCAGGGGGCCAGGAGAAAAACTGTTTTTT
j_gene: TRBJ2-1; d_gene: TRBD2; abundance: .; v_gene: TRBV4-3; CDR3aa: CASSQDGTTYNEQFF; CDR3nt: TGCGCCAGCAGCCAAGACGGGACTACGTACAATGAGCAGTTCTTC
j_gene: TRBJ1-5; d_gene: .; abundance: .; v_gene: TRBV30; CDR3aa: CACAGGNQPQHF; CDR3nt: TGTGCCTGCGCGGGCGGCAATCAGCCCCAGCATTTT
j_gene: TRBJ1-2; d_gene: TRBD1; abundance: .; v_gene: TRBV5-4; CDR3aa: CASTSAPQGGYGYTF; CDR3nt: TGTGCCAGCACCTCTGCCCCTCAGGGGGGCTATGGCTACACCTTC
j_gene: TRBJ1-6; d_gene: .; abundance: .; v_gene: TRBV29-1; CDR3aa: CSAREGLVKNSPLHF; CDR3nt: TGCAGCGCCAGGGAGGGGCTCGTCAAGAATTCACCCCTCCACTTT
j_gene: TRBJ1-5; d_gene: .; abundance: few; v_gene: TRBV6-1; CDR3aa: CASSEAGGDYQPQHF; CDR3nt: TGTGCCAGCAGTGAAGCCGGGGGAGATTATCAGCCCCAGCATTTT
j_gene: TRBJ1-2; d_gene: .; abundance: few; v_gene: TRBV30; CDR3aa: CAWSVSGGGGGYGYTF; CDR3nt: TGTGCCTGGAGTGTGTCGGGTGGAGGAGGAGGATATGGCTACACCTTC
j_gene: TRBJ1-3; d_gene: TRBD1; abundance: .; v_gene: TRBV4-1; CDR3aa: CASSQGTGTGGSGNTIYF; CDR3nt: TGCGCCAGCAGCCAAGGAACCGGGACAGGGGGTTCTGGAAACACCATATATTTT
j_gene: TRBJ2-1; d_gene: TRBD2; abundance: .; v_gene: TRBV12-5; CDR3aa: CASGLGGGAPEQFF; CDR3nt: TGTGCTAGTGGTTTGGGCGGGGGGGCCCCTGAGCAGTTCTTC
j_gene: TRBJ2-5; d_gene: TRBD2; abundance: .; v_gene: TRBV19; CDR3aa: CARRRRGGKETQYF; CDR3nt: TGTGCCAGACGTCGGCGGGGGGGCAAAGAGACCCAGTACTTC
j_gene: TRBJ2-6; d_gene: TRBD1; abundance: .; v_gene: TRBV7-3; CDR3aa: CASSKGAGANVLTF; CDR3nt: TGTGCCAGCAGCAAGGGGGCCGGGGCCAACGTCCTGACTTTC
j_gene: TRBJ1-2; d_gene: .; abundance: .; v_gene: TRBV20-1; CDR3aa: CSASGGSGYTF; CDR3nt: TGCAGTGCTAGCGGGGGTAGTGGCTACACCTTC
j_gene: TRBJ2-2; d_gene: TRBD2; abundance: .; v_gene: TRBV9; CDR3aa: CASSGSSGVNTGELFF; CDR3nt: TGTGCCAGCAGCGGCTCTAGCGGGGTGAACACCGGGGAGCTGTTTTTT
j_gene: TRBJ2-1; d_gene: .; abundance: .; v_gene: TRBV5-1; CDR3aa: CASSGGGGQPLYNEQFF; CDR3nt: TGCGCCAGCAGTGGAGGCGGGGGCCAACCACTATACAATGAGCAGTTCTTC
j_gene: TRBJ1-2; d_gene: TRBD1; abundance: .; v_gene: TRBV28; CDR3aa: CASTPDRGQRGYTF; CDR3nt: TGTGCCAGCACCCCGGACAGGGGGCAACGTGGCTACACCTTC